These 8 T cell receptor beta chains share one sample of origin, sequenced in a study of cytomegalovirus exposure and HLA in healthy donors. With 60 Vbeta and 13 Jbeta primers, the PCR was carried out. Libraries were prepared by immunoSEQ multiplex PCR; TCRdb keeps only in-frame clonotypes and omits some of them. The table shows roughly 150,000 clones, with about 80% occurring only once. The sequencing input was PBMCs. The receptor set was obtained from a woman between 35 and 50 years old in good health and CMV-seronegative.

V gene TRBV28 combines with J gene TRBJ2-2; perhaps TRBD1 as D (5 bases). CDR1 is MDHEN and CDR2 is SYDVKM in the germline V gene. V dropped 10 bases and J dropped 4 bases, with 10 bases sitting between them. The CDR3 contains 12 residues. The DNA of the CDR3 is TGTGCCACAGGGTTTGGCACCGGGGAGCTGTTTTTT. Translated: CATGFGTGELFF.

This clone was observed a single time. The chain employs TRBV7-9 and TRBJ2-4, with 7 bases that match TRBD2. V gave up 1 base and J gave up 0 bases; unmatched junction bases: 6. This CDR3 comprises 17 residues. CDR1 is SEHNR and CDR2 is FQNEAQ in the germline V gene (reference sequence). CDR3 nucleotide sequence: TGTGCCAGCAGCTTAGTTCAGCGGGGAGTAGCCAAAAACATTCAGTACTTC. Translating gives CASSLVQRGVAKNIQYF.

This clone turned up a few times. The chain combines TRBV13 with TRBJ2-3, with 10 positions matching TRBD2. Germline V gene lookup returns CDR1 PRHDT and CDR2 FYEKMQ (reference sequence). CDR3 length equals 16 residues. Unmatched junction bases numbered 7, after V lost 4 bases and J lost 3 bases. The CDR3 DNA follows: TGTGCCAGCAGCTGGCTGGCTAGCGGGAGTACAGATACGCAGTATTTT. Amino acids: CASSWLASGSTDTQYF.

The V gene is TRBV30, the J gene TRBJ2-5, with 9 bases matching TRBD2. Germline V gene lookup returns CDR1 GTSNPN and CDR2 SVGIG (reference sequence). This CDR3 contains 14 residues. Trimming removed 0 bases from V and 2 bases from J; junction bases left unmatched: 1. The CDR3: CAWSVSGGQETQYF. Written as DNA, the CDR3 is TGTGCCTGGAGTGTAAGCGGGGGGCAAGAGACCCAGTACTTC.

The chain is built from TRBV19 and TRBJ2-5; weak D call: TRBD1 (5 bases). Deletions cut 1 base from V and 10 bases from J, with 19 bases between. This CDR3 is built from 15 residues. The V gene's germline CDR1 is LNHDA and CDR2 SQIVND (reference sequence). This CDR3 is CASSIVETVLVFQYF. CDR3 DNA sequence: TGTGCCAGTAGTATAGTTGAGACAGTATTGGTCTTCCAGTACTTC.

The chain combines TRBV7-3 with TRBJ2-1, with D perhaps matching TRBD2 (7 bases). V was clipped by 3 bases and J by 7 bases, with 22 bases between them. This CDR3 is built from 17 residues. Germline V gene lookup returns CDR1 SGHTA and CDR2 FQGTGA. In nucleotides, the CDR3 is TGTGCCAGCAGCTTCCTCCCCTCCGGGGGGCGAGGAAATGAGCAGTTCTTC. It specifies CASSFLPSGGRGNEQFF.

The DNA for the CDR3 is TGTGCCAGCAGCTCGGGACAGGGAAGAGGCTACACCTTC. Amino acids: CASSSGQGRGYTF. The chain links TRBV11-2 to TRBJ1-2, with 9 bases identical to TRBD1. The germline gives CDR1 SGHAT, CDR2 FQNNGV. The CDR3 covers 13 residues. Trimming cost V 4 bases and J 8 bases; bases outside gene matches: 5. The variable domain in full, completed from reference TRBV11-2 and TRBJ1-2, reads EAGVAQSPRYKIIEKRQSVAFWCNPISGHATLYWYQQILGQGPKLLIQFQNNGVVDDSQLPKDRFSAERLKGVDSTLKIQPAKLEDSAVYLCASSSGQGRGYTFGSGTRLTVV.

In this sample, this clone turned up a few times. The rearrangement joins TRBV7-8 to TRBJ1-6; 7 bases are shared with TRBD1. Germline loops: CDR1 SGHVS, CDR2 FQNEAQ. The CDR3 runs to 14 residues. J gave up 11 bases and V 3 bases, and 7 bases lay outside the gene matches. The CDR3 DNA reads TGTGCCAGCAGCTTTGGGACAGTGAAGACACCCCTCCACTTT. Residues: CASSFGTVKTPLHF.